These T cell receptor beta chains were read from a single sample in a study of shared clonotypes between healthy human individuals. Sequencing used immunoSEQ multiplex PCR; TCRdb keeps in-frame clones, though not all of them. The sample yields hundreds of thousands of clones, nearly 95% seen once. Sequenced sample: naive CD8+ T cells sorted from blood. The receptor set was obtained from a man aged 25-40 years in good health. CDR3s include the opening cysteine and the closing phenylalanine or tryptophan. Each record gives: clone size, V gene, CDR3 length, J gene, D gene, CDR3 protein, CDR3 DNA. A D gene is named only where the DNA matches it firmly. Not every row has a clone size; where given, it reads once, few, many or a size class.

NA,TRBV27,14,TRBJ1-1,NA,CASSFLGQLPEAFF,TGTGCCAGCAGTTTCCTAGGACAGTTGCCTGAAGCTTTCTTT
NA,TRBV18,17,TRBJ1-3,NA,CASSLAGLIFGGNTIYF,TGTGCCAGCTCACTGGCAGGGCTTATCTTCGGTGGAAACACCATATATTTT
NA,TRBV4-1,14,TRBJ2-7,NA,CASSQVGEDYEQYF,TGCGCCAGCAGCCAAGTAGGGGAAGACTACGAGCAGTACTTC
NA,TRBV7-9,16,TRBJ2-3,TRBD2,CASSAPSSGSTDTQYF,TGTGCCAGCAGCGCCCCTAGTAGCGGGAGTACAGATACGCAGTATTTT
NA,TRBV19,15,TRBJ1-5,NA,CASSIDGGFNQPQHF,TGTGCCAGTAGTATAGACGGGGGATTCAATCAGCCCCAGCATTTT
NA,TRBV4-1,13,TRBJ2-7,NA,CASSQVGMDEQYF,TGCGCCAGCAGCCAAGTGGGAATGGACGAGCAGTACTTC
NA,TRBV6-5,12,TRBJ2-2,NA,CASSTSTGELFF,TGTGCCAGCAGTACCTCTACCGGGGAGCTGTTTTTT
NA,TRBV7-9,15,TRBJ2-7,TRBD1,CASSSDRGFSYEQYF,TGTGCCAGCAGCTCTGACAGGGGTTTTTCTTACGAGCAGTACTTC
NA,TRBV2,12,TRBJ2-3,NA,CASRDITDTQYF,TGTGCCAGCAGGGATATCACAGATACGCAGTATTTT
NA,TRBV15,16,TRBJ2-1,NA,CATSPAAGATYNEQFF,TGTGCCACCAGCCCCGCCGCTGGGGCGACCTACAATGAGCAGTTCTTC
NA,TRBV7-2,13,TRBJ2-1,TRBD2,CASSLLAGYEQFF,TGTGCCAGCAGCTTACTAGCGGGCTATGAGCAGTTCTTC
NA,TRBV14,17,TRBJ2-1,TRBD2,CASSPQLLAGGHNEQFF,TGTGCCAGCAGCCCACAATTACTAGCGGGAGGGCACAATGAGCAGTTCTTC
NA,TRBV14,14,TRBJ2-3,NA,CASSPGPWADTQYF,TGTGCCAGCAGCCCCGGACCCTGGGCAGATACGCAGTATTTT
NA,TRBV6-6,15,TRBJ1-5,NA,CASSYPARGNQPQHF,TGTGCCAGCAGTTACCCCGCCAGGGGCAATCAGCCCCAGCATTTT
NA,TRBV5-1,14,TRBJ2-7,NA,CASSPGGLSYEQYF,TGCGCCAGCAGCCCAGGGGGGTTATCCTACGAGCAGTACTTC
NA,TRBV6-5,15,TRBJ1-2,NA,CASSYIGGVDYGYTF,TGTGCCAGCAGTTATATTGGTGGGGTTGACTATGGCTACACCTTC
NA,TRBV29-1,12,TRBJ2-5,NA,CSLTGIGETQYF,TGCAGCCTCACAGGGATCGGAGAGACCCAGTACTTC
NA,TRBV27,14,TRBJ2-1,TRBD1,CASSLLGTEDEQFF,TGTGCCAGCAGTTTATTAGGGACAGAGGATGAGCAGTTCTTC
NA,TRBV6-5,13,TRBJ2-5,NA,CASSYGWEETQYF,TGTGCCAGCAGTTACGGCTGGGAAGAGACCCAGTACTTC
NA,TRBV4-1,16,TRBJ2-5,TRBD2,CASATRLAGEEETQYF,TGCGCCAGCGCCACGCGGCTAGCGGGGGAGGAAGAGACCCAGTACTTC
once,TRBV29-1,14,TRBJ2-1,TRBD2,CSVFGLDNYNEQFF,TGCAGCGTCTTCGGACTAGATAACTACAATGAGCAGTTCTTC
NA,TRBV2,14,TRBJ2-3,NA,CASSEYSRTDTQYF,TGTGCCAGCAGTGAGTACAGCAGGACAGATACGCAGTATTTT
NA,TRBV4-2,16,TRBJ2-7,NA,CASSPPGQGTPYEQYF,TGTGCCAGCAGCCCCCCCGGGCAGGGGACCCCCTACGAGCAGTACTTC
NA,TRBV5-6,13,TRBJ1-2,NA,CASSLTEVYGYTF,TGTGCCAGCAGCTTGACGGAAGTCTATGGCTACACCTTC
NA,TRBV19,14,TRBJ2-1,TRBD2,CASSMSPSGNEQFF,TGTGCCAGTAGTATGTCCCCTAGCGGCAATGAGCAGTTCTTC
NA,TRBV11-2,12,TRBJ2-3,NA,CASSSLRDTQYF,TGTGCCAGCAGCTCCCTCAGGGATACGCAGTATTTT
NA,TRBV19,14,TRBJ1-1,NA,CASTSWSMNTEAFF,TGTGCCAGTACCTCATGGAGTATGAACACTGAAGCTTTCTTT
NA,TRBV5-4,13,TRBJ2-7,NA,CASSSGGSYEQYF,TGTGCCAGCAGTTCGGGCGGCTCCTACGAGCAGTACTTC
NA,TRBV15,13,TRBJ2-1,NA,CATSRDRGGEQFF,TGTGCCACCAGCAGAGATCGGGGAGGCGAGCAGTTCTTC
NA,TRBV11-1,15,TRBJ2-1,TRBD1,CASSRGTGIYNEQFF,TGTGCCAGCAGCCGGGGGACAGGGATTTACAATGAGCAGTTCTTC
NA,TRBV4-1,14,TRBJ2-7,NA,CASSPGVGSYEQYF,TGCGCCAGCAGCCCGGGCGTCGGCTCCTACGAGCAGTACTTC
NA,TRBV28,13,TRBJ2-1,NA,CASSFKFGNEQFF,TGTGCCAGCAGTTTTAAGTTCGGGAATGAGCAGTTCTTC
NA,TRBV27,15,TRBJ1-1,NA,CASSFGVRSNTEAFF,TGTGCCAGCAGTTTCGGGGTCAGGAGTAACACTGAAGCTTTCTTT
NA,TRBV4-1,15,TRBJ1-5,NA,CASSQDTGSGQPQHF,TGCGCCAGCAGCCAAGACACAGGGAGCGGTCAGCCCCAGCATTTT
NA,TRBV27,15,TRBJ2-1,NA,CASSHLLSSYNEQFF,TGTGCCAGCAGTCACCTCTTAAGCTCCTACAATGAGCAGTTCTTC
NA,TRBV29-1,12,TRBJ1-1,NA,CSVVRISTEAFF,TGCAGCGTTGTGAGAATTAGCACTGAAGCTTTCTTT
NA,TRBV7-9,15,TRBJ2-7,NA,CASSNHSGYSYEQYF,TGTGCCAGCAGCAACCATAGCGGTTACTCCTACGAGCAGTACTTC
NA,TRBV28,17,TRBJ2-4,NA,CASSFLVGPRGKNIQYF,TGTGCCAGCAGTTTTCTTGTTGGTCCGCGGGGCAAAAACATTCAGTACTTC
NA,TRBV6-1,14,TRBJ2-3,NA,CASSRAGPTDTQYF,TGTGCCAGCAGTCGGGCAGGGCCGACAGATACGCAGTATTTT
NA,TRBV21-1,13,TRBJ1-4,NA,CASSKHPGEKLFF,TGTGCCAGCAGCAAACACCCTGGGGAAAAACTGTTTTTT
NA,TRBV7-9,15,TRBJ1-2,NA,CASSSPVGTNYGYTF,TGTGCCAGCAGCTCCCCGGTCGGAACTAACTATGGCTACACCTTC
NA,TRBV4-1,17,TRBJ2-2,TRBD1,CASSQGPGQGDAGELFF,TGCGCCAGCAGCCAGGGCCCGGGACAGGGGGACGCCGGGGAGCTGTTTTTT
NA,TRBV5-1,14,TRBJ2-7,NA,CASSDGTSNYEQYF,TGCGCCAGCAGCGACGGGACTTCAAACTACGAGCAGTACTTC
NA,TRBV29-1,15,TRBJ2-7,NA,CSVVVARRVSYEQYF,TGCAGCGTTGTGGTGGCGAGACGGGTCTCCTACGAGCAGTACTTC
NA,TRBV11-2,13,TRBJ2-1,NA,CASSLESAIEQFF,TGTGCCAGCAGCTTAGAGTCGGCTATTGAGCAGTTCTTC
NA,TRBV29-1,13,TRBJ2-7,NA,CSVAAGQTYEQYF,TGCAGCGTTGCCGCCGGGCAGACCTACGAGCAGTACTTC
NA,TRBV27,15,TRBJ1-2,TRBD1,CASRPTGQGAEGYTF,TGTGCCAGCAGACCTACAGGACAGGGGGCGGAGGGCTACACCTTC
NA,TRBV13,15,TRBJ2-3,NA,CASSLGEVSTDTQYF,TGTGCCAGCTCCCTCGGGGAGGTGAGCACAGATACGCAGTATTTT
NA,TRBV12-5,18,TRBJ1-5,TRBD1,CASGSSLTGLHSNQPQHF,TGTGCTAGTGGTTCCTCGCTGACAGGGCTTCATAGCAATCAGCCCCAGCATTTT
NA,TRBV9,15,TRBJ1-1,NA,CASSVDRGANTEAFF,TGTGCCAGCAGCGTAGACCGGGGGGCGAACACTGAAGCTTTCTTT
NA,TRBV6-6,13,TRBJ1-2,NA,CASCLTVNYGYTF,TGTGCCAGCTGCCTTACAGTGAACTATGGCTACACCTTC